Listed below are T cell receptor beta chains from one sample, sequenced in a study of a mutant IDH1 vaccine in newly diagnosed glioma. Assay: immunoSEQ multiplex PCR; the TCRdb copy retains only in-frame clones and omits some. The sample contains around 120,000 clones, roughly 78% of which appear only once. Their specific antigens are unknown. Sequencing was performed on PBMCs, taken from a glioma patient whose treatment included an IDH1 peptide vaccine. The source of these receptors is a man aged 35 to 55 with glioma. Each CDR3 is given with its conserved first and last residue. Fields, in order: J gene, clone size, D gene, V gene, CDR3 protein, CDR3 DNA. A D gene is named only where the DNA matches it firmly. Only some rows state a clone size, as once, few, many or a class for expanded clones.

J gene: TRBJ1-3; clone size: -; D gene: -; V gene: TRBV10-1; CDR3 protein: CASSAAGTDTIYF; CDR3 DNA: TGCGCCAGCAGTGCTGCGGGAACGGACACCATATATTTT
J gene: TRBJ2-7; clone size: -; D gene: TRBD2; V gene: TRBV9; CDR3 protein: CASSLGTSGNYEQYF; CDR3 DNA: TGTGCCAGCAGCCTAGGGACTAGCGGGAACTACGAGCAGTACTTC
J gene: TRBJ1-1; clone size: -; D gene: -; V gene: TRBV4-1; CDR3 protein: CASSQVPGRTEAFF; CDR3 DNA: TGCGCCAGCAGCCAAGTGCCAGGGCGGACTGAAGCTTTCTTT
J gene: TRBJ2-1; clone size: -; D gene: TRBD2; V gene: TRBV10-3; CDR3 protein: CATTSRSSGSYNEQFF; CDR3 DNA: TGTGCCACCACCTCTCGGTCTAGCGGATCCTACAATGAGCAGTTCTTC
J gene: TRBJ2-5; clone size: once; D gene: -; V gene: TRBV11-3; CDR3 protein: CASSPLAGDGSETQYF; CDR3 DNA: TGTGCCAGCAGCCCACTAGCAGGTGACGGGAGCGAGACCCAGTACTTC
J gene: TRBJ2-5; clone size: once; D gene: -; V gene: TRBV6-5; CDR3 protein: CASGGGPGRWETQYF; CDR3 DNA: TGTGCCAGCGGGGGGGGGCCAGGACGGTGGGAGACCCAGTACTTC
J gene: TRBJ2-1; clone size: -; D gene: -; V gene: TRBV5-4; CDR3 protein: CASSLVDLVHEQFF; CDR3 DNA: TGTGCCAGCAGCTTGGTTGATCTAGTCCATGAGCAGTTCTTC
J gene: TRBJ1-3; clone size: -; D gene: -; V gene: TRBV5-1; CDR3 protein: CASRQGFGNTIYF; CDR3 DNA: TGCGCCAGCAGACAGGGTTTTGGAAACACCATATATTTT
J gene: TRBJ2-3; clone size: -; D gene: TRBD1; V gene: TRBV6-5; CDR3 protein: CASSILGQVTQYF; CDR3 DNA: TGTGCCAGCAGTATACTAGGACAGGTTACGCAGTATTTT
J gene: TRBJ2-5; clone size: -; D gene: -; V gene: TRBV4-3; CDR3 protein: CASSQDFRVGETQYF; CDR3 DNA: TGCGCCAGCAGCCAAGATTTCAGGGTGGGAGAGACCCAGTACTTC
J gene: TRBJ2-1; clone size: -; D gene: -; V gene: TRBV2; CDR3 protein: CASTSGTTSYNEQFF; CDR3 DNA: TGTGCCAGCACCTCCGGGACCACCTCCTACAATGAGCAGTTCTTC
J gene: TRBJ2-1; clone size: -; D gene: TRBD2; V gene: TRBV28; CDR3 protein: CASSLTSPGGYNEQFF; CDR3 DNA: TGTGCCAGCAGTCTCACTTCCCCGGGGGGGTACAATGAGCAGTTCTTC
J gene: TRBJ1-1; clone size: -; D gene: -; V gene: TRBV19; CDR3 protein: CASSRTGYLNTEAFF; CDR3 DNA: TGTGCCAGTAGTAGAACAGGGTATTTGAACACTGAAGCTTTCTTT
J gene: TRBJ1-2; clone size: -; D gene: TRBD1; V gene: TRBV7-9; CDR3 protein: CASSPVGGQGYGYTF; CDR3 DNA: TGTGCCAGCAGCCCGGTGGGGGGACAGGGCTATGGCTACACCTTC
J gene: TRBJ1-2; clone size: -; D gene: -; V gene: TRBV4-1; CDR3 protein: CASSLRDGVGYTF; CDR3 DNA: TGCGCCAGCAGCCTCCGTGACGGGGTCGGCTACACCTTC
J gene: TRBJ2-7; clone size: once; D gene: TRBD1; V gene: TRBV15; CDR3 protein: CATANRTGGFNEQYF; CDR3 DNA: TGTGCCACTGCAAATCGGACAGGGGGTTTTAACGAGCAGTACTTC
J gene: TRBJ1-4; clone size: -; D gene: TRBD1; V gene: TRBV7-2; CDR3 protein: CASSLDGRGGEKLFF; CDR3 DNA: TGTGCCAGCAGCCTTGATGGCAGGGGGGGTGAAAAACTGTTTTTT
J gene: TRBJ2-5; clone size: -; D gene: TRBD1; V gene: TRBV13; CDR3 protein: CASSFWTGVETQYF; CDR3 DNA: TGTGCCAGCAGCTTTTGGACAGGGGTGGAGACCCAGTACTTC
J gene: TRBJ2-1; clone size: -; D gene: TRBD2; V gene: TRBV27; CDR3 protein: CASSPSKRGSYNEQFF; CDR3 DNA: TGTGCCAGCAGTCCAAGCAAGCGGGGCTCCTACAATGAGCAGTTCTTC